This is a list of T cell receptor beta chains from one sample in a study of shared clonotypes between healthy human individuals. The repertoire was sequenced with immunoSEQ multiplex PCR; TCRdb's copy has only in-frame clones and lacks some. The repertoire includes about 79,000 clones, 62% of them detected once, and just over 50% sits in the top ten. Sample: memory CD8+ T cells sorted from blood. The receptors originated from a man between 25 and 39 years old in good health. Each CDR3 is given with its conserved first and last residue. Fields, in order: CDR3 DNA, CDR3 protein, V gene, CDR3 length, J gene, clone size, D gene. A D gene is named only where the DNA matches it firmly. A clone size is listed for some rows: how often the clone was seen (once, few, many), or a class if it is expanded.

cdr3_nt: TGTGCCAGCAGCTTAGGGGGTGGGAGGAACTACGAGCAGTACTTC; cdr3_aa: CASSLGGGRNYEQYF; v_call: TRBV11-2; cdr3_length: 15; j_call: TRBJ2-7; clone_size: .; d_call: .
cdr3_nt: TGTGCCAGCAGCTCCGGACTAGCGGGAGAAGAGACCCAGTACTTC; cdr3_aa: CASSSGLAGEETQYF; v_call: TRBV11-2; cdr3_length: 15; j_call: TRBJ2-5; clone_size: many; d_call: TRBD2
cdr3_nt: TGTGCCAGCAGCTTAGTTCCTCAAGCGGATACGCAGTATTTT; cdr3_aa: CASSLVPQADTQYF; v_call: TRBV11-2; cdr3_length: 14; j_call: TRBJ2-3; clone_size: .; d_call: .
cdr3_nt: TGTGCCAGCAGTTACTCAGGCGGGGCGGGGTACACTGAAGCTTTCTTT; cdr3_aa: CASSYSGGAGYTEAFF; v_call: TRBV6-5; cdr3_length: 16; j_call: TRBJ1-1; clone_size: once; d_call: .
cdr3_nt: TGTGCCAGCAGTCTTGGCGGGACAATCACCGGGGAGCTGTTTTTT; cdr3_aa: CASSLGGTITGELFF; v_call: TRBV27; cdr3_length: 15; j_call: TRBJ2-2; clone_size: .; d_call: .
cdr3_nt: TGCGCCAGCAGTGAGTTGCAGGGGCCTAGCACAGATACGCAGTATTTT; cdr3_aa: CASSELQGPSTDTQYF; v_call: TRBV10-1; cdr3_length: 16; j_call: TRBJ2-3; clone_size: few; d_call: .
cdr3_nt: TGCAGCGTTGAAGACTACAGGGTGGGTACCTACGAGCAGTACTTC; cdr3_aa: CSVEDYRVGTYEQYF; v_call: TRBV29-1; cdr3_length: 15; j_call: TRBJ2-7; clone_size: once; d_call: .
cdr3_nt: TGTGCCAGCAGTGATTCTCGGGGGGATACGCAGTATTTT; cdr3_aa: CASSDSRGDTQYF; v_call: TRBV25-1; cdr3_length: 13; j_call: TRBJ2-3; clone_size: many; d_call: .
cdr3_nt: TGTGCCAGCAGTATTCAGGGGGCGGAGGAGACCCAGTACTTC; cdr3_aa: CASSIQGAEETQYF; v_call: TRBV27; cdr3_length: 14; j_call: TRBJ2-5; clone_size: few; d_call: TRBD1
cdr3_nt: TGTGCCAGCAGTTTACTTAACTACGAGCAGTACTTC; cdr3_aa: CASSLLNYEQYF; v_call: TRBV28; cdr3_length: 12; j_call: TRBJ2-7; clone_size: many; d_call: .
cdr3_nt: TGCAGCGTTCCCGGGAGGGCCTACAATGAGCAGTTCTTC; cdr3_aa: CSVPGRAYNEQFF; v_call: TRBV29-1; cdr3_length: 13; j_call: TRBJ2-1; clone_size: .; d_call: TRBD2
cdr3_nt: TGTGCCAGCAGTTTATCGTACGGCGAGCAGTACTTC; cdr3_aa: CASSLSYGEQYF; v_call: TRBV28; cdr3_length: 12; j_call: TRBJ2-7; clone_size: .; d_call: .
cdr3_nt: TGTGCCAGCAGCTTAGGGGTAGGGGAAGGCTCCTACAATGAGCAGTTCTTC; cdr3_aa: CASSLGVGEGSYNEQFF; v_call: TRBV7-3; cdr3_length: 17; j_call: TRBJ2-1; clone_size: .; d_call: .
cdr3_nt: TGTGCCAGTAGTTTAACAGGGGTTGGCACTGAAGCTTTCTTT; cdr3_aa: CASSLTGVGTEAFF; v_call: TRBV19; cdr3_length: 14; j_call: TRBJ1-1; clone_size: few; d_call: TRBD1
cdr3_nt: TGTGCCAGCAGTGAATCTGGCCCCCGGCCTTACAATGAGCAGTTCTTC; cdr3_aa: CASSESGPRPYNEQFF; v_call: TRBV25-1; cdr3_length: 16; j_call: TRBJ2-1; clone_size: few; d_call: .
cdr3_nt: TGCGCCAGCAGCCAAGAGGGGTATGGGCTGGTTGGCTACACCTTC; cdr3_aa: CASSQEGYGLVGYTF; v_call: TRBV4-3; cdr3_length: 15; j_call: TRBJ1-2; clone_size: .; d_call: .